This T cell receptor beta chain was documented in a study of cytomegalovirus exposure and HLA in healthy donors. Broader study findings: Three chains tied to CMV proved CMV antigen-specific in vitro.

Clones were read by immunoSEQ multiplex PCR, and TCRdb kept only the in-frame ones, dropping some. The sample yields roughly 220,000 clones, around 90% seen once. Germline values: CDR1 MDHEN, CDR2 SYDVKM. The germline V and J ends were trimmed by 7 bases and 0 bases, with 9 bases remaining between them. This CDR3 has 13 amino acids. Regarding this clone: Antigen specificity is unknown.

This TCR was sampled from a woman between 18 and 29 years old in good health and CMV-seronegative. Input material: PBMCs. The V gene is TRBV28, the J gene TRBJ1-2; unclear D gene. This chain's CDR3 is CASMKGANYGYTF. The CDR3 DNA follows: TGTGCCAGCATGAAGGGAGCTAACTATGGCTACACCTTC.